The entry below gives a single TCR beta chain sequence along with its context. Libraries were prepared by immunoSEQ multiplex PCR; TCRdb keeps only in-frame clonotypes and omits some of them. Among 250,000 or so clones, 86% were seen once, and the ten largest hold approximately 2.4%. The sample belongs to a study of blood T cell repertoires in COVID-19. In terms of age and location, participants ranged from about 18 to 95 years and lived in about 25 US areas. CDR3 size: 17 residues. Material for sequencing was PBMCs or T cells enriched from blood (not recorded which). The V gene is TRBV21-1, the J gene TRBJ1-2. TRBV21-1 is given as a pseudogene. This receptor was taken from a woman between 18 and 30 years old who had recovered from COVID-19. In nucleotides, the CDR3 is TGTGCCAGCAGCAAACTCGAGGGGAGGGAAGGACTGTATGGCTACACCTTC. Translation: CASSKLEGREGLYGYTF.